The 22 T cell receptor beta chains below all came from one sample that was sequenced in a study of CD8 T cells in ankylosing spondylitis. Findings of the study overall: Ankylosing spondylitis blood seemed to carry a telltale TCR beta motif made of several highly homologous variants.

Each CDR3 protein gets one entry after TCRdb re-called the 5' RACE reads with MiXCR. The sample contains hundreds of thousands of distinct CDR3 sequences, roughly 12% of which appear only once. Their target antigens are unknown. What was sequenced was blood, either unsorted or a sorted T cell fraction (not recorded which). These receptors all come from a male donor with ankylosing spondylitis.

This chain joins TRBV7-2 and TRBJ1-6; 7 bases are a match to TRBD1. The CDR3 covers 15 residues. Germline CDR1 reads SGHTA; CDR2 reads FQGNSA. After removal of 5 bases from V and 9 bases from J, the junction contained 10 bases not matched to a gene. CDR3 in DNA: TGTGCCAGCAGCACACGACAGGGTCCCTTTTCACCCCTCCACTTT. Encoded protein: CASSTRQGPFSPLHF.

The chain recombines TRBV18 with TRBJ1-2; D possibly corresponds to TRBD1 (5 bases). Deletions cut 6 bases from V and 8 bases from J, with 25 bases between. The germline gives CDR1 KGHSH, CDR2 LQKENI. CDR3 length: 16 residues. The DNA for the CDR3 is TGTGCCAGCTCCGACCGGGACGGCCCTGCAGGGTCGGGCTACACCTTC. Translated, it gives CASSDRDGPAGSGYTF.

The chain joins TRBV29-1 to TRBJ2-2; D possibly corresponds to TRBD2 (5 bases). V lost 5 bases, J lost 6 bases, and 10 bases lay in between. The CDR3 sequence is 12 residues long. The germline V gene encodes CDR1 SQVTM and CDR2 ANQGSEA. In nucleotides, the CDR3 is TGCAGCGTTTTCAAGCGGCCCGGGGAGCTGTTTTTT. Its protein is CSVFKRPGELFF.

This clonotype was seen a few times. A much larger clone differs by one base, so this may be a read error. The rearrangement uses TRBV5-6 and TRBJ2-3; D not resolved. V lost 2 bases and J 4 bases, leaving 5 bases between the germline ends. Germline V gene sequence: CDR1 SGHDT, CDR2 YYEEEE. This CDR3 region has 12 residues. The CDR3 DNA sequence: TGTGCCAGCAGCTTCGTTCCAGATACGCAGTATTTT. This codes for CASSFVPDTQYF.

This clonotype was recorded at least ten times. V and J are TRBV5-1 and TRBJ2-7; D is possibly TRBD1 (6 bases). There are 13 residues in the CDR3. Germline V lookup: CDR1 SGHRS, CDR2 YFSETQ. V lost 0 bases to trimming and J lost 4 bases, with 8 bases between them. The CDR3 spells CASSLERGYEQYF. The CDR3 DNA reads TGCGCCAGCAGCTTGGAAAGGGGGTACGAGCAGTACTTC.

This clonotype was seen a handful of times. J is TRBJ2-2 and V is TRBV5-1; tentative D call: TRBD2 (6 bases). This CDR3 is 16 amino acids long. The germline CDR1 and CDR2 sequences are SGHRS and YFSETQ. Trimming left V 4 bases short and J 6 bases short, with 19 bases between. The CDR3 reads CASSKEPGRRSGELFF. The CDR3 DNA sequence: TGCGCCAGCAGCAAGGAGCCGGGGAGGCGGTCCGGGGAGCTGTTTTTT.

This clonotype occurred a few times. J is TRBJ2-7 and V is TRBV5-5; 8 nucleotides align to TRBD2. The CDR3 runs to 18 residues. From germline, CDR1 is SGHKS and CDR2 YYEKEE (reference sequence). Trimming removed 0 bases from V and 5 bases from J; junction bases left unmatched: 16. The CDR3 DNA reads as TGTGCCAGCAGCTTGGTGTTGGCATGGGCCGGGAGGGCTGACGAGCAGTACTTC. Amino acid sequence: CASSLVLAWAGRADEQYF.

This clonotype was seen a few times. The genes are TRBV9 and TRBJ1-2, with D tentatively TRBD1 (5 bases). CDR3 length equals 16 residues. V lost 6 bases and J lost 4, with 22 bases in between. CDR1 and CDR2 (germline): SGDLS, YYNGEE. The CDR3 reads CASNPTPDTLGYGYTF. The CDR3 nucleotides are TGTGCCAGCAACCCAACCCCGGACACTCTTGGCTATGGCTACACCTTC.

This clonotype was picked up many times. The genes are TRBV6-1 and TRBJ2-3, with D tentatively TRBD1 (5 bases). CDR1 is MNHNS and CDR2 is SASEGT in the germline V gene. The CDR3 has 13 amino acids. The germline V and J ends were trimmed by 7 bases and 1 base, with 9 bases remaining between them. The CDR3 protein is CASIGAGTDTQYF. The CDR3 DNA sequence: TGTGCCAGCATAGGGGCGGGCACAGATACGCAGTATTTT.

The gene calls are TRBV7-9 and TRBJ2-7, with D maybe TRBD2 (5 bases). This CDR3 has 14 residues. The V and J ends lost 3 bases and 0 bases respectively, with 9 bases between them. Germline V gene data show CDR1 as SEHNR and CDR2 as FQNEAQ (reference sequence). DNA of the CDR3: TGTGCCAGCAGCTTCGCTAGCAGCTCCTACGAGCAGTACTTC. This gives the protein CASSFASSSYEQYF.

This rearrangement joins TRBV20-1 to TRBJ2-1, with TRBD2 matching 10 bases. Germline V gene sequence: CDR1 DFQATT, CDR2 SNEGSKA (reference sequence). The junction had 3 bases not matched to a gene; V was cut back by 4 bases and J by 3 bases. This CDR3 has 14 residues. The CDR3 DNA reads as TGCAGTGCTACCGGGACTAGCGTCTACAATGAGCAGTTCTTC. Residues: CSATGTSVYNEQFF.

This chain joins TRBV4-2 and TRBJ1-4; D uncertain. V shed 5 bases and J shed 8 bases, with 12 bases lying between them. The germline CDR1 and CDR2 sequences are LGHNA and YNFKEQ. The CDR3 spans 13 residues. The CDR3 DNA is TGTGCCAGCAGCGCGTTGGGGAAAGAAAAACTGTTTTTT. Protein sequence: CASSALGKEKLFF.

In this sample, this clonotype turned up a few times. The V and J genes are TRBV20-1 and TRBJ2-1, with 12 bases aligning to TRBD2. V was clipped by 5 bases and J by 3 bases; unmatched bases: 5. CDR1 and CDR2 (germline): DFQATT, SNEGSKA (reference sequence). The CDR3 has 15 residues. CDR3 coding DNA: TGCAGTGCTGGGCTAGCGGGAGGGAACTACAATGAGCAGTTCTTC. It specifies CSAGLAGGNYNEQFF.

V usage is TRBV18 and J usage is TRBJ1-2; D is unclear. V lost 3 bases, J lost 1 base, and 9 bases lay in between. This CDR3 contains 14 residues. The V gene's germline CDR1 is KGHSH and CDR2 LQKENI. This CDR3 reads CASSPAPINYGYTF. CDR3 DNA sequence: TGTGCCAGCTCACCCGCCCCAATTAACTATGGCTACACCTTC.

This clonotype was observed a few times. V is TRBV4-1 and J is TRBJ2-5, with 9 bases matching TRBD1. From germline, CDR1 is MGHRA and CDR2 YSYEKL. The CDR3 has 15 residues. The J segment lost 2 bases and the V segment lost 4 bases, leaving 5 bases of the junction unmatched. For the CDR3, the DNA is TGCGCCAGCAGCCCCGTGGGACAGGGACAAGAGACCCAGTACTTC. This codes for CASSPVGQGQETQYF.

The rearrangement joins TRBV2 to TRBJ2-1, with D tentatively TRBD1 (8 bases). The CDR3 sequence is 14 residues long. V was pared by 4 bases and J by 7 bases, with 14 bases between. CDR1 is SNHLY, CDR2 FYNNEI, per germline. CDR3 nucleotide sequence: TGTGCCAGCAGTGGGGAACAGGGGGGGAATGAGCAGTTCTTC. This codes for CASSGEQGGNEQFF.

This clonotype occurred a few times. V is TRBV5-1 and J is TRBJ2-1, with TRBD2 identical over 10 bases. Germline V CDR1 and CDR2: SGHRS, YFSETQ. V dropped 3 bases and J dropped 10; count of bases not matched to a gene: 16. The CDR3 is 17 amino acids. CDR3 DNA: TGCGCCAGCAGCTCTCCTGACTCGAGCGGGGGGGCACAAGAGCAGTTCTTC. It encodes CASSSPDSSGGAQEQFF.

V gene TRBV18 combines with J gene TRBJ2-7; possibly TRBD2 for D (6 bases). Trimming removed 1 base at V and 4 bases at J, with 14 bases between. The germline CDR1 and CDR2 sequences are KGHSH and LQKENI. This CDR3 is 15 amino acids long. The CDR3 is CASSPQSGQGYEQYF. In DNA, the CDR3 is TGTGCCAGCTCACCACAAAGCGGGCAAGGGTACGAGCAGTACTTC.

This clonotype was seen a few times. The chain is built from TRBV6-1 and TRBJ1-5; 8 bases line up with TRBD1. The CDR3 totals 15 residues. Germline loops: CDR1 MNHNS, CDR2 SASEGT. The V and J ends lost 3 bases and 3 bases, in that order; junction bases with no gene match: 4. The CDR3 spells CASSERTGPNQPQHF. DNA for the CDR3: TGTGCCAGCAGTGAGAGGACAGGGCCCAATCAGCCCCAGCATTTT.

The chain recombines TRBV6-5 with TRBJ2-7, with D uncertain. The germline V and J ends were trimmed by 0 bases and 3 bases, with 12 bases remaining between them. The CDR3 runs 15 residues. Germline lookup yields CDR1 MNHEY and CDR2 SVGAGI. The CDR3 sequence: CASSYSYRSGYEQYF. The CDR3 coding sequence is TGTGCCAGCAGTTACTCTTATCGGTCGGGCTACGAGCAGTACTTC.

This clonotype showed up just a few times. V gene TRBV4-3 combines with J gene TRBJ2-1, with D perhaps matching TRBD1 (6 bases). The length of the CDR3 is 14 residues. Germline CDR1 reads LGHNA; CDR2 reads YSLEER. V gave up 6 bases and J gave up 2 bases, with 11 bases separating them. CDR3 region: CASSRQATYNEQFF. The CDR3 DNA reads TGCGCCAGCAGTCGACAGGCCACCTACAATGAGCAGTTCTTC.

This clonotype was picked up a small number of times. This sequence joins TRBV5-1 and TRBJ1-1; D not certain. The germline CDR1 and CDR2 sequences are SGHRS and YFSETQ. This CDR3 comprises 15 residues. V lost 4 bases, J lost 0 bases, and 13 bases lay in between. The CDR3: CASSVGPGMNTEAFF. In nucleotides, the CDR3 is TGCGCCAGCAGCGTAGGACCGGGTATGAACACTGAAGCTTTCTTT.